These 5 T cell receptor beta chains came from one sample sequenced in a study of beta chain features in type 1 diabetes. Expressed TCRB transcripts were sequenced because the entire RNA isolate underwent reverse transcription. Clones were sequenced by immunoSEQ multiplex PCR, and TCRdb holds only the in-frame ones, with some missing. The sample has roughly 450,000 clones; 11% to 15% are singletons. Sequenced sample: naive CD4+ T cells from blood. These receptors were collected from a man aged 30 to 39 in good health.

The chain recombines TRBV7-8 with TRBJ2-1; 11 nucleotides align to TRBD2. The germline V gene has CDR1 SGHVS and CDR2 FQNEAQ. Trimming removed 1 base from V and 0 bases from J; junction bases left unmatched: 8. This CDR3 is built from 19 residues. DNA of the CDR3: TGTGCCAGCAGCTTAGATAGACTAGCGGGATTCAGCTCCTACAATGAGCAGTTCTTC. Protein: CASSLDRLAGFSSYNEQFF. The complete variable domain, with remaining parts taken from reference TRBV7-8 and TRBJ2-1, reads GAGVSQSPRYKVAKRGQDVALRCDPISGHVSLFWYQQALGQGPEFLTYFQNEAQLDKSGLPSDRFFAERPEGSVSTLKIQRTQQEDSAVYLCASSLDRLAGFSSYNEQFFGPGTRLTVL.

This chain links TRBV5-1 with TRBJ2-3; D may be TRBD1 or TRBD2 (5 bases each). The V gene lost 3 bases and the J gene lost 0 bases, with 23 bases spanning the gap. The CDR3 is 19 amino acids. Germline CDR1 and CDR2: SGHRS and YFSETQ. The CDR3 loop reads CASSSNARGRAASTDTQYF. The CDR3 DNA sequence: TGCGCCAGCAGCTCCAATGCCCGGGGCAGGGCAGCTAGCACAGATACGCAGTATTTT.

This clone occurred a few times. The V gene is TRBV19, the J gene TRBJ2-7; 7 bases fit TRBD1. The CDR3 loop spans 14 amino acids. V was clipped by 2 bases and J by 2 bases; unmatched bases: 3. Germline V gene lookup returns CDR1 LNHDA and CDR2 SQIVND (reference sequence). The CDR3 DNA reads TGTGCCAGTAGTATATCGACAGGGCCCTACGAGCAGTACTTC. This gives the protein CASSISTGPYEQYF.

This clone was recorded a few times. The chain is built from TRBV7-2 and TRBJ1-2; 9 bases map to TRBD1. After removal of 1 base from V and 5 bases from J, the junction contained 2 bases not matched to a gene. This CDR3 is built from 14 residues. CDR1 is SGHTA and CDR2 is FQGNSA in the germline V gene. The CDR3 DNA reads as TGTGCCAGCAGCTTAGGACAGGGGGTATATGGCTACACCTTC. Translating it yields CASSLGQGVYGYTF.

This clone was counted only a few times. The J gene is TRBJ1-2, the V gene TRBV7-2, with D possibly TRBD1 on 5 matching bases. The germline V gene has CDR1 SGHTA and CDR2 FQGNSA. V was pared by 0 bases and J by 8 bases, with 16 bases between. This CDR3 has 15 amino acids. CDR3 nucleotides: TGTGCCAGCAGCTTAGCGGCAGGGATGGCATCCGGCTACACCTTC. It specifies CASSLAAGMASGYTF.